Shown below are 12 T cell receptor beta chains from a single sample sequenced in a study of T cell repertoires in cytomegalovirus infection. TCRdb analysed the reads with MiXCR anew, one entry per CDR3 protein. The sample consists of roughly 860,000 distinct CDR3 sequences, 32% of them appearing once. What these receptors recognize is not known. Sequencing was performed on cultured CD8+ T cells from PBMCs, taken from culture after CMV antigen stimulation. These receptor sequences come from a human donor in good health (CMV status not recorded). Some clones in this sample may be carry-over from other donors' samples.

This clonotype was recorded only once. A clone one base away is much larger, so this may be a read error. The chain recombines TRBV7-2 with TRBJ2-1, with a tentative D call TRBD2 (7 bases). There are 14 residues in the CDR3. Germline CDR1 and CDR2: SGHTA and FQGNSA. CDR3 in amino acids: CASTTRGGYSEQFF. The CDR3 bases are TGTGCCAGCACCACTAGGGGGGGCTACAGTGAGCAGTTCTTC.

In its sample, this clonotype was seen a few times. The chain recombines TRBV7-2 with TRBJ2-2; D gene uncertain. The CDR3 runs to 14 residues. V was pared by 5 bases and J by 7 bases, with 14 bases between. Looked up from germline, CDR1 is SGHTA and CDR2 is FQGNSA. The CDR3 here is CASSVNSRIGELFF. The CDR3 DNA sequence: TGTGCCAGCAGCGTTAACTCCCGAATCGGGGAGCTGTTTTTT.

This clonotype was picked up many times. J is TRBJ1-6 and V is TRBV18, with a possible D match to TRBD1 (5 bases). The length of the CDR3 is 16 residues. Per germline, CDR1 KGHSH and CDR2 LQKENI. V dropped 3 bases and J dropped 8 bases, with 17 bases sitting between them. DNA of the CDR3: TGTGCCAGCTCACCGCCTACCGGGACGCATGATTCACCCCTCCACTTT. Protein sequence: CASSPPTGTHDSPLHF.

The chain combines TRBV7-8 with TRBJ2-1; TRBD2 matches at 7 bases. The V segment lost 5 bases and the J segment 7 bases; nucleotides outside the gene matches: 14. This CDR3 has 16 amino acids. The germline gives CDR1 SGHVS, CDR2 FQNEAQ. CDR3 sequence (DNA): TGTGCCAGCAGCATAAACTCACGGGGGGTGTTTAATGAGCAGTTCTTC. This encodes CASSINSRGVFNEQFF.

V usage is TRBV7-6 and J usage is TRBJ2-7, with a possible D match to TRBD1 (6 bases). V was trimmed by 4 bases and J by 2 bases, leaving 18 bases between them. The CDR3 spans 16 residues. CDR1 is SGHVS and CDR2 is FNYEAQ in the germline V gene. CDR3 region: CASSSTPDRSPYEQYF. CDR3 bases: TGTGCCAGCAGCTCTACCCCGGACAGATCTCCCTACGAGCAGTACTTC.

In regard to this clonotype: Mismatch with germline at one junction end may stem from a read error. The CDR3 DNA reads TGTGCTAGCAGCTTAGGAGTGCAATTCACAGATACGCAGTATTTT. Residues: CASSLGVQFTDTQYF. The chain is built from TRBV7-6 and TRBJ2-3; D gene ambiguous. Germline V gives CDR1 SGHVS, CDR2 FNYEAQ. The CDR3 is 15 amino acids.

This clonotype was seen a handful of times. V gene TRBV7-8 combines with J gene TRBJ1-2, with D unclear. The CDR3 is made up of 14 amino acids. V lost 1 base to trimming and J lost 8 bases, with 14 bases between them. In germline, CDR1 is SGHVS, CDR2 FQNEAQ. CDR3 protein: CASSLENTQGGYTF. The CDR3, as DNA: TGTGCCAGCAGCTTAGAGAATACCCAAGGAGGCTACACCTTC.

This clonotype has just a few counts. The J gene is TRBJ1-1, the V gene TRBV4-1, with D hard to call. Germline V gene sequence: CDR1 MGHRA, CDR2 YSYEKL. This CDR3 comprises 15 residues. Deletions cut 4 bases from V and 0 bases from J, with 12 bases between. The CDR3 nucleotides are TGCGCCAGCAGCCTCCGGGCAGCCATGAACACTGAAGCTTTCTTT. This gives the protein CASSLRAAMNTEAFF.

The chain has TRBV6-2 or TRBV6-3 and TRBJ1-6; D is possibly TRBD1 (5 bases). The CDR3 has 15 amino acids. CDR1 MNHEY and CDR2 SVGEGT come from the germline V gene. V was trimmed by 0 bases and J by 7 bases, leaving 10 bases between them. The CDR3, as DNA: TGTGCCAGCAGTTACTCGAAGGAGGGGAATTCACCCCTCCACTTT. It specifies CASSYSKEGNSPLHF.

The V call is TRBV6-2 or TRBV6-3, the J call TRBJ2-1; 11 bases are shared with TRBD2. CDR3 length: 14 residues. CDR1 is MNHEY and CDR2 is SVGEGT in the germline V gene. Trimming removed 8 bases from V and 9 bases from J; junction bases left unmatched: 9. CDR3 region: CASLIAGGPAEQFF. The CDR3 nucleotides are TGTGCCAGCCTGATAGCGGGGGGGCCCGCTGAGCAGTTCTTC.

V usage is TRBV12-3 or TRBV12-4 and J usage is TRBJ2-2; no firm D call. The CDR3 length is 11 residues. The ends were cut back, 10 bases at V and 5 bases at J, with 8 bases in the middle. In nucleotides, the CDR3 is TGTGCCACGTTCTGGACCGGGGAGCTGTTTTTT. This translates into CATFWTGELFF.

This clonotype turned up a few times. V usage is TRBV5-6 and J usage is TRBJ2-1; D remains ambiguous. This CDR3 has 15 residues. Trimming pared 3 bases from V and 6 bases from J, leaving 16 bases between. The V gene's germline CDR1 is SGHDT and CDR2 YYEEEE. In DNA form, the CDR3 reads TGTGCCAGCAGCTCGGTACTCGCCCCCCTCAATGAGCAGTTCTTC. Residues: CASSSVLAPLNEQFF.